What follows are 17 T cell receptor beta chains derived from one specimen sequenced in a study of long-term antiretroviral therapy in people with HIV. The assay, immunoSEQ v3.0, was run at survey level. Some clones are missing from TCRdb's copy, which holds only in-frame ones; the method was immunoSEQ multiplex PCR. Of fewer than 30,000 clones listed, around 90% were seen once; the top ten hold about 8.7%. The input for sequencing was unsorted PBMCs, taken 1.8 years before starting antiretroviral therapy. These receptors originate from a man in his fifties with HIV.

The CDR3 reads CASSYAGGGGNEQFF. In DNA form, the CDR3 reads TGTGCCAGCAGTTACGCCGGCGGGGGGGGGAATGAGCAGTTCTTC. This chain connects TRBV6-5 to TRBJ2-1; 9 positions match TRBD2. The CDR3 is 15 amino acids. Germline-derived CDR1 and CDR2 are MNHEY and SVGAGI. The V gene end was trimmed by 2 bases and the J gene end by 7 bases; junction bases not matched to a gene: 6.

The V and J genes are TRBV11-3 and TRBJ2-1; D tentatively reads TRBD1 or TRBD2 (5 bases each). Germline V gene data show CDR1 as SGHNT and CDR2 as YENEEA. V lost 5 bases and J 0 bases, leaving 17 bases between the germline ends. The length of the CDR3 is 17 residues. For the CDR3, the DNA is TGTGCCAGCAGCCCGGGGTGGGACCGAGACTCCTACAATGAGCAGTTCTTC. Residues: CASSPGWDRDSYNEQFF.

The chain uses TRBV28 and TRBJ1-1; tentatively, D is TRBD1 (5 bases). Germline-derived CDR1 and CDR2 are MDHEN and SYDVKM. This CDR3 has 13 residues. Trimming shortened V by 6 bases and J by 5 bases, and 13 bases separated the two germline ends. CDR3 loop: CASRGWGGTEAFF. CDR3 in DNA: TGTGCCAGCAGGGGGTGGGGGGGAACTGAAGCTTTCTTT.

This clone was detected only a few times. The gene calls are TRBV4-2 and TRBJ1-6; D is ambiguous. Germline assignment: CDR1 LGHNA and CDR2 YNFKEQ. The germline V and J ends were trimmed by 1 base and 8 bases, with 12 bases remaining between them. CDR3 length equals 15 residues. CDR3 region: CASSQGAGIHSPLHF. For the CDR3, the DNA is TGTGCCAGCAGCCAAGGGGCGGGGATTCATTCACCCCTCCACTTT.

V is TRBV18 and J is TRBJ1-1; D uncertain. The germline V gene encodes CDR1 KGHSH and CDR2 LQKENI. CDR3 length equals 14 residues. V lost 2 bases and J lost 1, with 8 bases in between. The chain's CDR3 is CASSPARQNTEAFF. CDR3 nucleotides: TGTGCCAGCTCACCAGCGAGACAGAACACTGAAGCTTTCTTT.

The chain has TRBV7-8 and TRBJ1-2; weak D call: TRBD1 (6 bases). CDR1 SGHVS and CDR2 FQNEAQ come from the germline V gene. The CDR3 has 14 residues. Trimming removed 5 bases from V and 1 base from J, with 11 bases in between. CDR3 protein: CASSPDSNNYGYTF. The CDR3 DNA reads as TGTGCCAGCAGCCCGGACAGCAATAACTATGGCTACACCTTC.

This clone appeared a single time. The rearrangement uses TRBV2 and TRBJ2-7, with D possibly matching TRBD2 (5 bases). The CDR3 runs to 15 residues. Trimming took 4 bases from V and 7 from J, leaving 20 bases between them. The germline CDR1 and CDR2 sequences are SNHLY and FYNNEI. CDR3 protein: CASSVYLRGVAEQYF. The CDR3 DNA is TGTGCCAGCAGTGTTTATCTCCGGGGTGTGGCAGAGCAGTACTTC. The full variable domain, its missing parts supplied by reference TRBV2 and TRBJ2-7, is EPEVTQTPSHQVTQMGQEVILRCVPISNHLYFYWYRQILGQKVEFLVSFYNNEISEKSEIFDDQFSVERPDGSNFTLKIRSTKLEDSAMYFCASSVYLRGVAEQYFGPGTRLTVT.

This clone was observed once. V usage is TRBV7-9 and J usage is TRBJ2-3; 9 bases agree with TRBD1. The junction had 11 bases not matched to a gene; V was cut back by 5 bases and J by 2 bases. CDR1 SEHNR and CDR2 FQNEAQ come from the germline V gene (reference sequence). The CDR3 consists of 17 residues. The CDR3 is CASSTSVGQGFTDTQYF. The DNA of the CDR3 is TGTGCCAGCAGCACTAGCGTTGGACAGGGGTTCACAGATACGCAGTATTTT.

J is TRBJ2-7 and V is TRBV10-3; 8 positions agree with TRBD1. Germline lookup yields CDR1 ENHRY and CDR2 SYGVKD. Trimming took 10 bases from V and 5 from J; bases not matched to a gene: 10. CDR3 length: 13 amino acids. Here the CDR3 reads CATRGRGLDEQYF. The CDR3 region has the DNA TGTGCCACCAGGGGGCGCGGGTTAGACGAGCAGTACTTC.

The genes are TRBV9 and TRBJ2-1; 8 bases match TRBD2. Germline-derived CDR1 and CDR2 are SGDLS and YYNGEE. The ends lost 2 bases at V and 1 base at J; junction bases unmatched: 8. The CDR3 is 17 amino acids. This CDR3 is CASSVSGTVGSYNEQFF. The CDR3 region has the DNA TGTGCCAGCAGCGTTAGCGGGACCGTGGGATCCTACAATGAGCAGTTCTTC.

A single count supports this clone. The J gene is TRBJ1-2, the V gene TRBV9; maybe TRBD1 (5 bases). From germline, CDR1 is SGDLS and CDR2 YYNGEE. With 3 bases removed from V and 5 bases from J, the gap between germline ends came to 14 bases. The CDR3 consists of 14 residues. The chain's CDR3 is CASSDDQGFYGYTF. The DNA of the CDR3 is TGTGCCAGCAGCGACGACCAGGGATTTTATGGCTACACCTTC.

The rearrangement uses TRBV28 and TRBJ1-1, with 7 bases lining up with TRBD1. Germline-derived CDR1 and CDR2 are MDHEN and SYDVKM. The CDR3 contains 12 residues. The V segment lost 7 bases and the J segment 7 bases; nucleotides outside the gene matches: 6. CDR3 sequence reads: CASTDREGEAFF. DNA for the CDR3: TGTGCCAGCACAGACAGGGAGGGTGAAGCTTTCTTT.

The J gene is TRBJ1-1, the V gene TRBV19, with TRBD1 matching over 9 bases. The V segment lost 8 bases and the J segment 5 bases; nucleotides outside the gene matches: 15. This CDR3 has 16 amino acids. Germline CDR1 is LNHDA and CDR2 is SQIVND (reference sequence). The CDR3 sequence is CASGNPGQGRVTEAFF. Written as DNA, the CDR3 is TGTGCCAGTGGCAATCCGGGACAGGGACGTGTAACTGAAGCTTTCTTT.

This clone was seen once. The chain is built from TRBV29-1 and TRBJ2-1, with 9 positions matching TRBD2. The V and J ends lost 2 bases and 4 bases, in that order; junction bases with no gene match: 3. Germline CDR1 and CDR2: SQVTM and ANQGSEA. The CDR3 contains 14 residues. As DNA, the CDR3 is TGCAGCGTTGAATTCGCGGGGGGGTACAATGAGCAGTTCTTC. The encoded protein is CSVEFAGGYNEQFF.

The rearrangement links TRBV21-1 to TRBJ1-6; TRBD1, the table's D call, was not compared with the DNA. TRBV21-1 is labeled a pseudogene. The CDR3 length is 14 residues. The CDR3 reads CASSNRVRASPLHF. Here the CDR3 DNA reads TGTGCCAGCAGCAACAGGGTACGAGCTTCACCCCTCCACTTT.

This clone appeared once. CDR3 region: CASKSSGNTIYF. CDR3 nucleotide sequence: TGTGCCAGCAAGTCCTCTGGAAACACCATATATTTT. This sequence joins TRBV7-9 and TRBJ1-3; D remains ambiguous. CDR3 length equals 12 residues. Germline CDR1 and CDR2: SEHNR and FQNEAQ (reference sequence). V was shortened by 7 bases and J by 0 bases, with 4 bases between the two germline ends.

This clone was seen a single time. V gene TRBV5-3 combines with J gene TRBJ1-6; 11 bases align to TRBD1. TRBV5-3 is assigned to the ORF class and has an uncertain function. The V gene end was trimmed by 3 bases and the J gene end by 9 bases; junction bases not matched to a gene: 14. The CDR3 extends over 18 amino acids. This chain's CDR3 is CARSWEIGQGAGGSPLHF. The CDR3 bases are TGTGCCAGAAGCTGGGAGATAGGACAGGGGGCGGGGGGTTCACCCCTCCACTTT.